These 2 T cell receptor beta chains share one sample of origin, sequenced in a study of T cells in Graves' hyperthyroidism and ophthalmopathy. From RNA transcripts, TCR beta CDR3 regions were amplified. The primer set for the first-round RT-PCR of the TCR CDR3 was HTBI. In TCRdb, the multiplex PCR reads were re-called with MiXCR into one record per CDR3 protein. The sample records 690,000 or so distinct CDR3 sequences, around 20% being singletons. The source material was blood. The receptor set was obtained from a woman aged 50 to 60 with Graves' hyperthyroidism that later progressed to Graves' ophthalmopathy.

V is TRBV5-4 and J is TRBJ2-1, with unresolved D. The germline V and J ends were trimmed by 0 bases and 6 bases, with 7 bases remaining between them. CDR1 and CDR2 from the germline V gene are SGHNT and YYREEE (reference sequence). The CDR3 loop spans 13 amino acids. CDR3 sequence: CASSLASVNEQFF. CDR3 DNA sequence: TGTGCCAGCAGCTTGGCCAGTGTCAATGAGCAGTTCTTC.

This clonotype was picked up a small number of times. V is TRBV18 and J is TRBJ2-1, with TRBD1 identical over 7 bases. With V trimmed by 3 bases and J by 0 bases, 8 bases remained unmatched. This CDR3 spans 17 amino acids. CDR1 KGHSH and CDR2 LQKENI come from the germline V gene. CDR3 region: CASSPSTGRSSYNEQFF. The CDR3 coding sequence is TGTGCCAGCTCACCCTCGACAGGGCGAAGCTCCTACAATGAGCAGTTCTTC.